Below, one T cell receptor beta chain is given with its context. For the second PCR, which ran for roughly 6 to 12 cycles, a sample-barcoded 5' primer and a J-beta primer mix were used. MiXCR, run by TCRdb on the 5' RACE reads, gives a single entry per CDR3 protein. This table has 710,000 or so distinct CDR3 sequences, approximately 30% appearing once. The data are from a study of blood T cells in healthy people across ages. The germline V and J ends were trimmed by 5 bases and 2 bases, with 7 bases remaining between them. CDR3 length: 11 amino acids. Germline V gene sequence: CDR1 SQVTM, CDR2 ANQGSEA.

The chain links TRBV29-1 to TRBJ2-7; a possible D gene is TRBD1 (6 bases). The sample comprised blood. The TCR comes from a woman older than 75 in good health. The CDR3 spells CSVRQAYEQYF. In DNA, the CDR3 is TGCAGCGTTAGACAGGCCTACGAGCAGTACTTC.